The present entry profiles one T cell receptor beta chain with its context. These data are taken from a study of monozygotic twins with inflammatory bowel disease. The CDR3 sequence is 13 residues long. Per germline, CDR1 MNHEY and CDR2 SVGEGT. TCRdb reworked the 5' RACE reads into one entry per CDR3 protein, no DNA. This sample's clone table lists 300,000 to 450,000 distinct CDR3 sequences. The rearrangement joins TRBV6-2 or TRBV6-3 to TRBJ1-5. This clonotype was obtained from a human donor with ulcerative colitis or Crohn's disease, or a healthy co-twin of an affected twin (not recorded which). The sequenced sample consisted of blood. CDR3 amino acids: CASSGRANQPQHF.